Reported below is one TCR beta chain. Generated by immunoSEQ multiplex PCR, the TCRdb table keeps only in-frame clones and is missing some. The sample has some 120,000 clones, around 90% seen once. The V gene's germline CDR1 is MNHNY and CDR2 SVGAGI (reference sequence). J lost 6 bases, V lost 1 base, and 1 base had no gene match. CDR3 size: 13 residues. The data were taken from a study of T cell responses to AZD1222 COVID-19 vaccine. The sequencing used peripheral blood, collected 28 days after the second AZD1222 dose. The chain links TRBV6-6 to TRBJ1-2; 8 nucleotides align to TRBD1. The TCR originated in an adult who received the AZD1222 COVID-19 vaccine. CDR3 residues: CASSYLTGDGYTF. The DNA for the CDR3 is TGTGCCAGCAGTTACTTGACAGGGGATGGCTACACCTTC.